This T cell receptor beta chain stems from a study of Graves' ophthalmopathy and Graves' hyperthyroidism. Across the whole study: Cases classed as stable hyperthyroidism had no ophthalmopathy within 18 months of follow-up.

The authors enrolled newly diagnosed hyperthyroidism patients aged 18 to 65 with under 2 months' duration. The CDR3 has 15 amino acids. Germline CDR1 SEHNR, CDR2 FQNEAQ (reference sequence). RNA transcripts yielded amplified TCR beta CDR3 regions. The workflow started with a first-round RT-PCR run with HTBI primers and then moved on to a second-round multiplex PCR. Via MiXCR, TCRdb re-called the multiplex PCR reads, giving one row per CDR3 protein. The sample gives about 1.2 million distinct CDR3 sequences, about 35% of which show up once; around 10% is in the top ten. This chain uses TRBV7-9 with TRBJ2-7; no clear D gene. The last part of the DNA fits TRBJ2-5 better; the J call may be wrong. The TCR was taken from an adult man with Graves' hyperthyroidism. The sequencing input was peripheral blood or thyroid tissue (not recorded which). CDR3 loop: CASSSSWGSNETQYF. The CDR3 region has the DNA TGTGCCAGCAGCTCATCGTGGGGTTCTAACGAGACCCAGTACTTC.